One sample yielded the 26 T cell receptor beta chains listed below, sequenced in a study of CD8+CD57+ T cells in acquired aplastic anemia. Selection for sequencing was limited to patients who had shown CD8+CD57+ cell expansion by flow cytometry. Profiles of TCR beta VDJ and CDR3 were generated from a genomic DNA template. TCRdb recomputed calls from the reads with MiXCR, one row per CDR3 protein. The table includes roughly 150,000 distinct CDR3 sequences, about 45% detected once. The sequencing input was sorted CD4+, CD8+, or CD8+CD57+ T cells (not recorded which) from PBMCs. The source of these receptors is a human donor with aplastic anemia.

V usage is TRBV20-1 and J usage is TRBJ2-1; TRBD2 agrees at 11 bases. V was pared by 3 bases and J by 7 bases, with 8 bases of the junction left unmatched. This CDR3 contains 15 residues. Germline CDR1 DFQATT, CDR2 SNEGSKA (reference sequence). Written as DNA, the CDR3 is TGCAGTGCTAGTGCAACTAGCGGGGGATTGAATGAGCAGTTCTTC. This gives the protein CSASATSGGLNEQFF.

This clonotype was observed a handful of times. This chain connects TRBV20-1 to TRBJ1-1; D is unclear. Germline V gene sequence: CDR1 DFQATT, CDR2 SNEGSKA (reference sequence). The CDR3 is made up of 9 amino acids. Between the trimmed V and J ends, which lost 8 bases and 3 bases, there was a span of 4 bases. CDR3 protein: CSRDTEAFF. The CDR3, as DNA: TGCAGTCGGGACACTGAAGCTTTCTTT.

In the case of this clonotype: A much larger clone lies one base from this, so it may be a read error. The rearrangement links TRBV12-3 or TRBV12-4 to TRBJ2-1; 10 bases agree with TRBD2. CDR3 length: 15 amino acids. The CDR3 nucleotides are TGTGCCAGCAGTAGATCTAGCGGGAGTTACAGTGAGCAGTTCTTC. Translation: CASSRSSGSYSEQFF.

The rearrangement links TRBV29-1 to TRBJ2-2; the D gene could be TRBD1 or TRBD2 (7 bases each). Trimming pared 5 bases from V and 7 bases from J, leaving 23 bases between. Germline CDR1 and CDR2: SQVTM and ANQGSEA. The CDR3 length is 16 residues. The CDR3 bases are TGCAGCGTTTACAGGGGTTTGGCGGGAGCTGGCGGGGAGCTGTTTTTT. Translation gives CSVYRGLAGAGGELFF.

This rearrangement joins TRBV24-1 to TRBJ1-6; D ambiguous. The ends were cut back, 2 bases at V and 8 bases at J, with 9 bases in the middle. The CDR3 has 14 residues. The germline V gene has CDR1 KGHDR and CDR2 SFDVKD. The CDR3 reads CATSDSTSDSPLHF. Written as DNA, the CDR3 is TGTGCCACCAGTGATTCAACTTCAGATTCACCCCTCCACTTT.

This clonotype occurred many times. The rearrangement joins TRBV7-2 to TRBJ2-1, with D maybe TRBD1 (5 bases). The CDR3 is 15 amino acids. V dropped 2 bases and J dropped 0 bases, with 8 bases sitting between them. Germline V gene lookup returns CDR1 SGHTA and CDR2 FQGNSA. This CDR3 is CASSLSDSSYNEQFF. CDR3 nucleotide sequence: TGTGCCAGCAGCTTAAGTGACAGCTCCTACAATGAGCAGTTCTTC.

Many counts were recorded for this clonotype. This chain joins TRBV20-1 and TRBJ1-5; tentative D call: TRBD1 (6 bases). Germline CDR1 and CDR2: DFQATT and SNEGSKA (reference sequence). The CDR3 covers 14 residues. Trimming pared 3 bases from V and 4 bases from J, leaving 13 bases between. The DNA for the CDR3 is TGCAGTGCTAGTGGGGGGCTTCCTAATCAGCCCCAGCATTTT. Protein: CSASGGLPNQPQHF.

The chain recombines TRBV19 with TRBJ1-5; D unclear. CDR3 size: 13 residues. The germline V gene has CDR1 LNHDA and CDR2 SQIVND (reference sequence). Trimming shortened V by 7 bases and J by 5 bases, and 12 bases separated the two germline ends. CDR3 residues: CASTVDRYQPQHF. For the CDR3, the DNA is TGTGCCAGTACCGTGGACCGATATCAGCCCCAGCATTTT.

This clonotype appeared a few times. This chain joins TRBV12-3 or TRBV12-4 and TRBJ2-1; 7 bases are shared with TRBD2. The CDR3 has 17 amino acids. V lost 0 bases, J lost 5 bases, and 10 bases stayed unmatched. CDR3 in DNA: TGTGCCAGCAGTTTAGCGACTAGCAGAAGTCTAGACAATGAGCAGTTCTTC. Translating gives CASSLATSRSLDNEQFF.

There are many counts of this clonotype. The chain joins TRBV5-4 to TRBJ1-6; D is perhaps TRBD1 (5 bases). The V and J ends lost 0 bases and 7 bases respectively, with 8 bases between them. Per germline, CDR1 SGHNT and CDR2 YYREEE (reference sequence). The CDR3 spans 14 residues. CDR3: CASSLAGTNSPLHF. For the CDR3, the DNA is TGTGCCAGCAGCTTGGCAGGGACCAATTCACCCCTCCACTTT. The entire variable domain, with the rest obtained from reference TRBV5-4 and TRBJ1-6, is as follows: ETGVTQSPTHLIKTRGQQVTLRCSSQSGHNTVSWYQQALGQGPQFIFQYYREEENGRGNFPPRFSGLQFPNYSSELNVNALELDDSALYLCASSLAGTNSPLHFGNGTRLTVT.

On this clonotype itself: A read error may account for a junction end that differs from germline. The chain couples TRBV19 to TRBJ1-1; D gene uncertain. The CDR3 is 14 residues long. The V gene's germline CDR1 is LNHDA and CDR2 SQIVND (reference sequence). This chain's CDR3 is CASSPGRRNTEAFF. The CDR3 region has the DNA TGTGCCAGTAGCCCAGGTAGAAGGAACACTGAAGCCTTCTTT.

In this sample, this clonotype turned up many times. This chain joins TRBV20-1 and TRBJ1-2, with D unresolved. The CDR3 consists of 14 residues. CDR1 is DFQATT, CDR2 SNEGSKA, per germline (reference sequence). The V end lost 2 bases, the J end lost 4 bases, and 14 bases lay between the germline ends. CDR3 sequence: CSARMFQRLYGYTF. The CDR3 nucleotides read TGCAGTGCTAGAATGTTTCAGAGACTCTATGGCTACACCTTC.

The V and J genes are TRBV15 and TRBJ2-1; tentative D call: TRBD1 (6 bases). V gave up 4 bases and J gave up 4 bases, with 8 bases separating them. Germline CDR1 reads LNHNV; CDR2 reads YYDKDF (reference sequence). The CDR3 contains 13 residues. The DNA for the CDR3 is TGTGCCACCAGCACAGGGGATTACAATGAGCAGTTCTTC. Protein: CATSTGDYNEQFF.

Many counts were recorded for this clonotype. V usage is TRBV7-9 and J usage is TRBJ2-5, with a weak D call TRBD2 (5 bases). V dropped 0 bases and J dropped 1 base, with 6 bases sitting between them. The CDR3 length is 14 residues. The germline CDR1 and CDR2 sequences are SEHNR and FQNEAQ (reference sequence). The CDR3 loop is CASSLAGIQETQYF. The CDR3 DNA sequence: TGTGCCAGCAGCTTAGCCGGGATCCAAGAGACCCAGTACTTC.

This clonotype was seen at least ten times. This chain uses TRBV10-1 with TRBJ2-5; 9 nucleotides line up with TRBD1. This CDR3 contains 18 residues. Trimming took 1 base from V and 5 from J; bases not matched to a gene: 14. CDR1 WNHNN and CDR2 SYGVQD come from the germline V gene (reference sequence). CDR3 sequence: CASSEFRTGVAGHETQYF. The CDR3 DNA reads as TGCGCCAGCAGTGAGTTTCGGACAGGGGTCGCCGGTCATGAGACCCAGTACTTC.

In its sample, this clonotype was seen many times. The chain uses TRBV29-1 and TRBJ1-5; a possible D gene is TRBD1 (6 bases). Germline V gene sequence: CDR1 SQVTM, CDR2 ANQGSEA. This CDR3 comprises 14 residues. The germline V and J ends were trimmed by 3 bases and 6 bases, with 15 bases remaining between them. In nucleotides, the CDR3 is TGCAGCGTTGACGATGGGGGGGGCGGTCAGCCCCAGCATTTT. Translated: CSVDDGGGGQPQHF.

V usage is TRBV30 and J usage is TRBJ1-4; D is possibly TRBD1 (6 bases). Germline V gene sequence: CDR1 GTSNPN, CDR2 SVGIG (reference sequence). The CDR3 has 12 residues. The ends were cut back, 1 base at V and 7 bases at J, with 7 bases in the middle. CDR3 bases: TGTGCCTGGAGTGGGACAGCTGAAAAACTGTTTTTT. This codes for CAWSGTAEKLFF. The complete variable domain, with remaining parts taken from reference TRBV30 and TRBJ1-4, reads SQTIHQWPATLVQPVGSPLSLECTVEGTSNPNLYWYRQAAGRGLQLLFYSVGIGQISSEVPQNLSASRPQDRQFILSSKKLLLSDSGFYLCAWSGTAEKLFFGSGTQLSVL.

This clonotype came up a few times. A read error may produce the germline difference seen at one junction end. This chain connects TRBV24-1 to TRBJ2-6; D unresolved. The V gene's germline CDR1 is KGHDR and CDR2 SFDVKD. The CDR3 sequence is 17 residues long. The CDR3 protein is CASSLIPGSSGANVLTF. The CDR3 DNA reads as TGTGCCAGCAGTTTAATCCCCGGCAGCTCTGGGGCCAACGTCCTGACTTTC.

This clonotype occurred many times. For the CDR3, the DNA is TGTGCCAGCAGCGAAACTAGCGGGGGGGGTTACAATGAGCAGTTCTTC. Translating gives CASSETSGGGYNEQFF. The chain uses TRBV9 and TRBJ2-1; TRBD2 agrees at 13 bases. Germline CDR1 SGDLS, CDR2 YYNGEE. With 3 bases clipped from V and 4 bases from J, the junction kept 4 bases outside the gene matches. This CDR3 comprises 16 residues.

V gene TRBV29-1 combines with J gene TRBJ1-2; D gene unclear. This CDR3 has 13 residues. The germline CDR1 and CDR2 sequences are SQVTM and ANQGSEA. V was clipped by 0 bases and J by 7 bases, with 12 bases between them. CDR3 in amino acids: CSVEEPGSLGYTF. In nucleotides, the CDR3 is TGCAGCGTTGAAGAGCCGGGAAGCCTTGGCTACACCTTC.

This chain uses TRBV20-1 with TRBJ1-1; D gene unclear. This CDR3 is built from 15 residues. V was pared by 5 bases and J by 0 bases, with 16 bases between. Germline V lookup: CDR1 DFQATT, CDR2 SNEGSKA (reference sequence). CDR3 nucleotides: TGCAGTGCTCCCCCTAATCCAGGCGTGAACACTGAAGCTTTCTTT. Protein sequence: CSAPPNPGVNTEAFF.

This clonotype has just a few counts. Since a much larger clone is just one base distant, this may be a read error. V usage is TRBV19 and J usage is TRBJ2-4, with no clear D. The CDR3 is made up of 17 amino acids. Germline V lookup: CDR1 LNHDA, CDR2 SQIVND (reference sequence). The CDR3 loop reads CASTPTPGTLAKSIQYF. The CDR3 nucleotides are TGTGCCAGTACCCCGACACCCGGTACATTGGCCAAAAGCATTCAGTACTTC. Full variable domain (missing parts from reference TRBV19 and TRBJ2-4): DGGITQSPKYLFRKEGQNVTLSCEQNLNHDAMYWYRQDPGQGLRLIYYSQIVNDFQKGDIAEGYSVSREKKESFPLTVTSAQKNPTAFYLCASTPTPGTLAKSIQYFGAGTRLSVL.

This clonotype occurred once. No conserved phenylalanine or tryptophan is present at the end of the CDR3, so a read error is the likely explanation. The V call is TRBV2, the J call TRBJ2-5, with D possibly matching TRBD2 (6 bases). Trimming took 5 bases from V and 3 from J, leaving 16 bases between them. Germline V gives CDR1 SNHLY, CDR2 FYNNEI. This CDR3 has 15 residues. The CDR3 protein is CASSSLIGGKETQYL. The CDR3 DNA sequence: TGTGCCAGCAGTTCCTTGATAGGAGGGAAAGAGACCCAGTACCTC.

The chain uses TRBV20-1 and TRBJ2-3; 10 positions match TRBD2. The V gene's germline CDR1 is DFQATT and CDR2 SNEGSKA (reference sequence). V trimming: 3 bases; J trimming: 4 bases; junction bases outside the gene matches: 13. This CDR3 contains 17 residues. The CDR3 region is CSASAASGTSAPDTQYF. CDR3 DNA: TGCAGTGCTAGTGCAGCCTCCGGGACTAGCGCACCAGATACGCAGTATTTT.

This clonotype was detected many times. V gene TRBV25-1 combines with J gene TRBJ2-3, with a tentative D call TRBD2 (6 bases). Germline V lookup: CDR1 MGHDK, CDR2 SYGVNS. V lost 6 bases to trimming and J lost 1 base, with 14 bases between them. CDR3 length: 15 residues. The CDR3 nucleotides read TGTGCCAGCAGGGGTATCTGGGAGGGCACAGATACGCAGTATTTT. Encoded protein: CASRGIWEGTDTQYF. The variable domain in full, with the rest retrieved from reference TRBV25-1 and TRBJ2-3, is EADIYQTPRYLVIGTGKKITLECSQTMGHDKMYWYQQDPGMELHLIHYSYGVNSTEKGDLSSESTVSRIRTEHFPLTLESARPSHTSQYLCASRGIWEGTDTQYFGPGTRLTVL.

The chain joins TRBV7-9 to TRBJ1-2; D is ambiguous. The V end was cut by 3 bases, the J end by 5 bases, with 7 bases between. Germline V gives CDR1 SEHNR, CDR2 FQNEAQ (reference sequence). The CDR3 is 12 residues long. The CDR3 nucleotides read TGTGCCAGCAGCTTGGAGCAATATGGCTACACCTTC. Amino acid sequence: CASSLEQYGYTF.